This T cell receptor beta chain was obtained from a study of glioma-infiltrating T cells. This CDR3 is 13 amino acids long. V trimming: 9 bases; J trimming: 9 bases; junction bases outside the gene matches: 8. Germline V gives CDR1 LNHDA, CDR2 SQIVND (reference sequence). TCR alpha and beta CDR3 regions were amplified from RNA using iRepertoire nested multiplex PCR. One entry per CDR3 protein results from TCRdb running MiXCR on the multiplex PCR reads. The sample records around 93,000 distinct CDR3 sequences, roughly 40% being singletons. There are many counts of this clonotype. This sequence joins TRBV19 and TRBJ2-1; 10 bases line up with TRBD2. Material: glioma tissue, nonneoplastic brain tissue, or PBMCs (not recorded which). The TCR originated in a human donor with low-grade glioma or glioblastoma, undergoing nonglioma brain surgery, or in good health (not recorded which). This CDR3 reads CASLAGERSEQFF. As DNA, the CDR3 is TGTGCCAGCCTAGCGGGAGAACGGAGTGAGCAGTTCTTC.